This is a list of T cell receptor beta chains from one sample in a study of T cell responses to AZD1222 COVID-19 vaccine. The data were produced by immunoSEQ multiplex PCR, yet TCRdb's version contains in-frame clones alone and is incomplete. The listing records 150,000 or so clones. The sequencing sample was made of peripheral blood. Receptors were obtained from an adult in good health. Each CDR3 is given with its conserved first and last residue. The D gene is left open where the match is weak.

d_gene	j_gene	v_gene	CDR3aa	CDR3nt
TRBD1	TRBJ2-7	TRBV5-1	CASSLGTGDTYEQYF	TGCGCCAGCAGCTTAGGGACAGGGGATACCTACGAGCAGTACTTC
-	TRBJ1-1	TRBV28	CASSLRAVNTEAFF	TGTGCCAGCAGTTTAAGAGCTGTGAACACTGAAGCTTTCTTT
-	TRBJ1-5	TRBV6-5	CASGFRNQPQHF	TGTGCCAGCGGGTTCCGCAATCAGCCCCAGCATTTT
-	TRBJ1-3	TRBV5-1	CASSLGQGNTGNTIYF	TGCGCCAGCAGCTTGGGCCAGGGAAACACTGGAAACACCATATATTTT
TRBD1	TRBJ2-1	TRBV3-1/TRBV3-2	CASSQDPGTVYNEQFF	TGTGCCAGCAGCCAAGATCCGGGGACAGTTTACAATGAGCAGTTCTTC
TRBD2	TRBJ2-5	TRBV2	CASSELAGGPVTQYF	TGTGCCAGCAGCGAACTAGCGGGGGGGCCGGTGACCCAGTACTTC
-	TRBJ1-5	TRBV28	CASRGGNQPQHF	TGTGCCAGCAGGGGGGGGAATCAGCCCCAGCATTTT
TRBD2	TRBJ2-5	TRBV29-1	CSVVDGGQETQYF	TGCAGCGTAGTCGACGGGGGGCAAGAGACCCAGTACTTC
TRBD1	TRBJ1-2	TRBV6-1	CASSDFAGQGEFNYGYTF	TGTGCCAGCAGTGATTTTGCAGGACAGGGAGAGTTTAACTATGGCTACACCTTC
-	TRBJ1-5	TRBV9	CASSFSPGANQPQHF	TGTGCCAGCAGCTTTTCGCCCGGCGCGAATCAGCCCCAGCATTTT
TRBD2	TRBJ2-1	TRBV3-1/TRBV3-2	CASSQSGLAGVFAYNEQFF	TGTGCCAGCAGCCAATCGGGTCTAGCGGGGGTATTCGCCTACAATGAGCAGTTCTTC
-	TRBJ2-2	TRBV28	CASTPGGRTGELFF	TGTGCCAGCACCCCGGGGGGCCGCACCGGGGAGCTGTTTTTT
TRBD1	TRBJ1-4	TRBV30	CAWSRGQVAEKLFF	TGTGCCTGGTCCAGGGGACAGGTAGCCGAAAAACTGTTTTTT
TRBD1	TRBJ1-1	TRBV5-1	CASSPRPGTGLGTEAFF	TGCGCCAGCAGCCCACGTCCCGGGACAGGGTTGGGCACTGAAGCTTTCTTT
-	TRBJ1-1	TRBV29-1	CSVEDRVGKNTEAFF	TGCAGCGTTGAAGATCGGGTGGGGAAGAACACTGAAGCTTTCTTT
TRBD1	TRBJ1-4	TRBV4-1	CASSPWTGGEATNEKLFF	TGCGCCAGCAGCCCCTGGACAGGGGGCGAAGCAACTAATGAAAAACTGTTTTTT
-	TRBJ2-1	TRBV19	CASTPRDSHNEQFF	TGTGCCAGTACCCCCCGGGACTCACACAATGAGCAGTTCTTC
TRBD1	TRBJ1-1	TRBV15	CATSGGADRGGTEAFF	TGTGCCACCAGTGGGGGGGCGGACAGGGGGGGTACTGAAGCTTTCTTT
-	TRBJ1-6	TRBV9	CASSASGTEGSPLHF	TGTGCCAGCAGCGCTAGTGGGACCGAAGGCTCACCCCTCCACTTT
-	TRBJ1-2	TRBV19	CASSMEVTSYTF	TGTGCCAGTAGTATGGAAGTGACAAGCTACACCTTC
-	TRBJ1-3	TRBV3-1/TRBV3-2	CASSQPGPGNTIYF	TGTGCCAGCAGCCAACCAGGGCCCGGAAACACCATATATTTT
TRBD1	TRBJ1-5	TRBV10-3	CAISEGGQISNQPQHF	TGTGCCATCAGTGAGGGGGGACAGATTAGCAATCAGCCCCAGCATTTT
-	TRBJ1-1	TRBV28	CASSLYGEAFF	TGTGCCAGCAGTTTATACGGTGAAGCTTTCTTT
-	TRBJ1-1	TRBV3-1/TRBV3-2	CASSQDFGGRGRLAFF	TGTGCCAGCAGCCAAGATTTCGGGGGGCGCGGTCGGTTGGCTTTCTTT
-	TRBJ1-5	TRBV7-2	CASSLSSGRLYQPQHF	TGTGCCAGCAGCTTAAGTTCGGGGCGGTTATATCAGCCCCAGCATTTT
-	TRBJ1-4	TRBV28	CASSRGRNEKLFF	TGTGCCAGCAGTCGAGGACGCAATGAAAAACTGTTTTTT
-	TRBJ1-2	TRBV19	CASSIVSRPNYGYTF	TGTGCCAGTAGTATAGTAAGCCGTCCTAACTATGGCTACACCTTC
-	TRBJ2-7	TRBV2	CASTGDSYEQYF	TGTGCCAGCACTGGAGACAGCTACGAGCAGTACTTC
TRBD1	TRBJ1-2	TRBV12-3/TRBV12-4	CASTGTGVGYTF	TGTGCCAGTACCGGGACAGGGGTTGGCTACACCTTC
-	TRBJ1-1	TRBV6-1	CASSEPGIMNTEAFF	TGTGCCAGCAGTGAACCGGGAATCATGAACACTGAAGCTTTCTTT
TRBD2	TRBJ2-1	TRBV10-2	CASSGGLAYEQFF	TGCGCCAGCAGTGGGGGACTAGCGTATGAGCAGTTCTTC
TRBD2	TRBJ2-1	TRBV2	CASATSSGAGNEQFF	TGTGCCAGCGCTACCTCTAGCGGGGCGGGAAATGAGCAGTTCTTC
-	TRBJ1-1	TRBV12-3/TRBV12-4	CASSPPQGRAFF	TGTGCCAGCAGTCCGCCCCAGGGGCGAGCTTTCTTT
TRBD1	TRBJ1-1	TRBV29-1	CSVATGGSEAFF	TGCAGCGTTGCGACAGGGGGCTCGGAAGCTTTCTTT
-	TRBJ1-2	TRBV9	CASSSGGGGSNYGYTF	TGTGCCAGCAGCTCAGGTGGGGGGGGAAGTAACTATGGCTACACCTTC
-	TRBJ2-7	TRBV28	CATLSQTRSSYEQYF	TGTGCCACCCTATCCCAGACCCGTAGCTCCTACGAGCAGTACTTC
TRBD1	TRBJ1-1	TRBV6-5	CASKSDRAPNTEAFF	TGTGCCAGCAAATCCGACAGGGCCCCAAACACTGAAGCTTTCTTT
-	TRBJ2-7	TRBV10-3	CAISESPPVHEQYF	TGTGCCATCAGTGAGTCGCCACCCGTCCACGAGCAGTACTTC
-	TRBJ1-1	TRBV28	CASSAFRVISTEAFF	TGTGCCAGCAGTGCTTTCAGGGTGATCAGCACTGAAGCTTTCTTT
-	TRBJ2-7	TRBV5-5	CASSGASYEQYF	TGTGCCAGTTCGGGCGCCTCCTACGAGCAGTACTTC
-	TRBJ1-4	TRBV24-1	CATSDPHRHSNEKLFF	TGTGCCACCAGTGACCCCCATCGGCACAGTAATGAAAAACTGTTTTTT
TRBD1	TRBJ2-3	TRBV18	CASSLRQGATDTQYF	TGTGCCAGCTCACTCCGACAGGGGGCTACAGATACGCAGTATTTT
TRBD1	TRBJ1-1	TRBV29-1	CSVAGGQGARNTEAFF	TGCAGCGTTGCAGGAGGACAGGGGGCTCGGAACACTGAAGCTTTCTTT
-	TRBJ2-3	TRBV20-1	CSASGLADTDTQYF	TGCAGTGCTAGTGGGCTAGCAGACACAGATACGCAGTATTTT
TRBD1	TRBJ1-2	TRBV5-1	CASSQDRLYGYTF	TGCGCCAGCAGCCAGGACAGGCTCTATGGCTACACCTTC
TRBD1	TRBJ1-2	TRBV19	CASSITGDYGYTF	TGTGCCAGTAGTATAACAGGGGATTATGGCTACACCTTC
-	TRBJ1-2	TRBV7-8	CASSLRQNGYGYTF	TGTGCCAGCAGCTTACGGCAAAACGGCTATGGCTACACCTTC
TRBD1	TRBJ2-3	TRBV5-4	CASNQGGTDTQYF	TGTGCCAGCAACCAGGGGGGCACAGATACGCAGTATTTT
TRBD1	TRBJ1-2	TRBV6-5	CASSTGTGGYGYTF	TGTGCCAGCAGTACGGGGACAGGTGGTTATGGCTACACCTTC
-	TRBJ1-2	TRBV6-5	CASRAQGQRYGYTF	TGTGCCAGCAGGGCTCAAGGACAGCGATATGGCTACACCTTC
-	TRBJ2-3	TRBV5-1	CASSSGRTDTQYF	TGCGCCAGCAGCTCGGGACGCACAGATACGCAGTATTTT
-	TRBJ2-7	TRBV21-1	CASSKGGGPWF	TGTGCCAGCAGCAAAGGAGGGGGGCCCTGGTTC
TRBD1	TRBJ2-7	TRBV7-2	CASSSRQGSYEQYF	TGTGCCAGCAGCTCTCGACAGGGTTCCTACGAGCAGTACTTC
-	TRBJ1-5	TRBV30	CAWRVGSGNQPQHF	TGTGCCTGGAGGGTTGGATCGGGTAATCAGCCCCAGCATTTT